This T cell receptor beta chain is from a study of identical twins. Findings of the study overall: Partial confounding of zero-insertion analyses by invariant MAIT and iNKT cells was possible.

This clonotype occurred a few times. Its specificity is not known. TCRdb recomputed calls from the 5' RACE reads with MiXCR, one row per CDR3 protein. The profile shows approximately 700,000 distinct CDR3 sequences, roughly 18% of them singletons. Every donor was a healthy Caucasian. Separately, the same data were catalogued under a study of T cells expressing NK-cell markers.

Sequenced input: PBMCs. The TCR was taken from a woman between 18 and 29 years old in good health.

CDR3 amino acids: CASSSRGGSHEQYF. The CDR3 coding sequence is TGTGCCAGCAGCTCCCGCGGGGGGTCCCACGAGCAGTACTTC. This chain joins TRBV7-9 and TRBJ2-7; 8 bases align to TRBD2. CDR1 SEHNR and CDR2 FQNEAQ come from the germline V gene (reference sequence). The CDR3 has 14 amino acids. The J segment lost 5 bases and the V segment lost 4 bases, leaving 7 bases of the junction unmatched.